These 23 T cell receptor beta chains share one sample of origin, sequenced in a study of response to subunit inactivated influenza vaccine. A single record per CDR3 protein comes from TCRdb applying MiXCR to the RT-PCR reads. Among just over 300,000 distinct CDR3 sequences listed, 22% were seen once. Material: PBMCs from blood, obtained approximately 20 months after vaccination. The receptors derive from a man aged 50-75 years who received an inactivated influenza vaccine.

The chain has TRBV18 and TRBJ1-1, with a tentative D call TRBD1 (5 bases). The CDR3 has 15 amino acids. Germline V gives CDR1 KGHSH, CDR2 LQKENI. Trimming left V 1 base short and J 4 bases short, with 13 bases between. CDR3 coding DNA: TGTGCCAGCTCACCACGTCAGGGTTCTCTCACTGAAGCTTTCTTT. This gives the protein CASSPRQGSLTEAFF.

J is TRBJ1-2 and V is TRBV15, with 10 nucleotides matching TRBD1. CDR3 length equals 17 residues. Germline V gene data show CDR1 as LNHNV and CDR2 as YYDKDF (reference sequence). V shed 0 bases, J shed 2 bases, and the junction held 6 bases outside the gene matches. In nucleotides, the CDR3 is TGTGCCACCAGCAGAGATATCCAGACAGGGGGCAACTATGGCTACACCTTC. This translates into CATSRDIQTGGNYGYTF.

This clonotype was seen many times. This sequence joins TRBV7-6 and TRBJ1-3; the match to TRBD1 covers 9 bases. From germline, CDR1 is SGHVS and CDR2 FNYEAQ. The CDR3 contains 15 residues. V lost 5 bases and J lost 0; bases outside the gene matches: 2. This chain's CDR3 is CASSVGQGSGNTIYF. The CDR3 DNA reads TGTGCCAGCAGCGTGGGACAGGGCTCTGGAAACACCATATATTTT.

The rearrangement joins TRBV3-1 to TRBJ2-5; D ambiguous. Germline assignment: CDR1 LGHDT and CDR2 YNNKEL (reference sequence). The CDR3 totals 13 residues. Trimming pared 5 bases from V and 5 bases from J, leaving 12 bases between. The CDR3 sequence is CASSGAFAETQYF. The DNA for the CDR3 is TGTGCCAGCAGCGGAGCGTTTGCTGAGACCCAGTACTTC.

This clonotype has a handful of counts. Written as DNA, the CDR3 is TGTGCCTGGAGTCTTGGAGACAGCTCTGGAAACACCATATATTTT. Its protein product is CAWSLGDSSGNTIYF. V and J are TRBV30 and TRBJ1-3, with D possibly matching TRBD1 (5 bases). The CDR3 loop spans 15 amino acids. Germline CDR1 is GTSNPN and CDR2 is SVGIG (reference sequence). The ends were cut back, 2 bases at V and 0 bases at J, with 11 bases in the middle.

This clonotype came up a few times. The V call is TRBV4-3, the J call TRBJ1-6; D is possibly TRBD1 (6 bases). V lost 2 bases and J lost 1, with 9 bases in between. The CDR3 loop spans 16 amino acids. In germline, CDR1 is LGHNA, CDR2 YSLEER. The CDR3, as DNA: TGCGCCAGCAGCCAACTGACAGGTTCCTATAATTCACCCCTCCACTTT. It is translated as CASSQLTGSYNSPLHF.

The genes are TRBV4-2 and TRBJ1-1; 8 bases match TRBD1. V shed 0 bases and J 7 bases; nucleotides not matched to a gene: 10. This CDR3 contains 16 residues. Germline V gives CDR1 LGHNA, CDR2 YNFKEQ. The CDR3 DNA sequence: TGTGCCAGCAGCCAAGATTCAGGGGGCTGGGACATTGAAGCTTTCTTT. Residues: CASSQDSGGWDIEAFF.

The CDR3 sequence is CASSLGAGELGYTF. The CDR3 nucleotides read TGTGCCAGCAGCTTAGGGGCCGGGGAGCTTGGCTACACCTTC. The chain combines TRBV7-9 with TRBJ1-2, with D unresolved. The CDR3 has 14 amino acids. The ends were cut back, 1 base at V and 7 bases at J, with 13 bases in the middle. CDR1 is SEHNR and CDR2 is FQNEAQ in the germline V gene (reference sequence).

The rearrangement uses TRBV20-1 and TRBJ2-1, with TRBD2 as a possible D gene (5 bases). Trimming cost V 4 bases and J 0 bases, with 13 bases left between them. Germline V gives CDR1 DFQATT, CDR2 SNEGSKA (reference sequence). The CDR3 extends over 15 amino acids. DNA of the CDR3: TGCAGTGCTAACGCGGACTGGAGCTCCTACAATGAGCAGTTCTTC. This sequence encodes CSANADWSSYNEQFF.

V usage is TRBV19 and J usage is TRBJ2-3; TRBD2 agrees at 12 bases. The CDR3 runs to 17 residues. J gave up 6 bases and V 6 bases, and 13 bases lay outside the gene matches. The germline CDR1 and CDR2 sequences are LNHDA and SQIVND (reference sequence). CDR3 sequence: CASSLTPLAGGVDTQYF. The CDR3 region has the DNA TGTGCCAGTAGCCTCACTCCCCTAGCGGGGGGGGTGGATACGCAGTATTTT.

This clonotype was seen only a few times. CDR3 bases: TGTGCCAGCAGCTCCGACAGGGTACATGAGCAGTTCTTC. This encodes CASSSDRVHEQFF. The chain couples TRBV7-2 to TRBJ2-1; TRBD1 matches at 7 bases. CDR1 is SGHTA and CDR2 is FQGNSA in the germline V gene. V dropped 4 bases and J dropped 8; count of bases not matched to a gene: 5. This CDR3 comprises 13 residues.

This clonotype was detected a few times. The chain carries TRBV6-1 and TRBJ1-1; TRBD1 might be the D (5 bases). Germline V lookup: CDR1 MNHNS, CDR2 SASEGT. V was shortened by 6 bases and J by 3 bases, with 14 bases between the two germline ends. The CDR3 sequence is 14 residues long. The CDR3 here is CASRMAGGDTEAFF. The CDR3 DNA sequence: TGTGCCAGCAGAATGGCGGGGGGGGACACTGAAGCTTTCTTT.

Turning to this clonotype: An end of the junction does not agree with germline; a read error may underlie this. This chain uses TRBV6-2 or TRBV6-3 with TRBJ2-3, with D uncertain. The CDR3 has 15 residues. Germline CDR1 MNHEY, CDR2 SVGEGT. The CDR3 region is CASIDDAHSTDTQCF. The CDR3 nucleotides read TGTGCCAGCATAGACGACGCGCACAGCACAGATACGCAGTGTTTT.

In this sample, this clonotype turned up a few times. The chain combines TRBV5-1 with TRBJ2-1; 7 nucleotides match TRBD1. After removal of 4 bases from V and 0 bases from J, the junction contained 4 bases not matched to a gene. Germline-derived CDR1 and CDR2 are SGHRS and YFSETQ. The CDR3 totals 15 residues. In DNA, the CDR3 is TGCGCCAGCAGCGTGTCAGGGGGCTCCTACAATGAGCAGTTCTTC. Amino acids: CASSVSGGSYNEQFF.

The V and J genes are TRBV6-2 or TRBV6-3 and TRBJ2-5, with D maybe TRBD2 (5 bases). CDR1 and CDR2 (germline): MNHEY, SVGEGT. This CDR3 is 16 amino acids long. Trimming left V 0 bases short and J 4 bases short, with 15 bases between. CDR3 loop: CASSYSTTLRAETQYF. The CDR3 DNA sequence: TGTGCCAGCAGTTACTCGACTACCCTCCGGGCAGAGACCCAGTACTTC.

The chain joins TRBV15 to TRBJ2-7, with 10 nucleotides matching TRBD1. V lost 8 bases to trimming and J lost 4 bases; unmatched junction nucleotides: 8. This CDR3 has 14 residues. Germline CDR1 is LNHNV and CDR2 is YYDKDF (reference sequence). This CDR3 reads CATAGDRGSYEQYF. The DNA for the CDR3 is TGTGCCACCGCCGGGGACAGGGGAAGTTACGAGCAGTACTTC.

This chain joins TRBV7-8 and TRBJ2-2; no definite D call. The CDR3 runs to 14 residues. V was clipped by 1 base and J by 4 bases, with 7 bases between them. Germline lookup yields CDR1 SGHVS and CDR2 FQNEAQ. The CDR3 here is CASSLVQTTGELFF. CDR3 nucleotide sequence: TGTGCCAGCAGCTTAGTACAGACCACCGGGGAGCTGTTTTTT.

The chain employs TRBV7-8 and TRBJ2-1; 9 positions match TRBD2. Germline-derived CDR1 and CDR2 are SGHVS and FQNEAQ. The trim removed 5 bases at V and 11 bases at J, leaving 10 bases unmatched. The CDR3 covers 14 residues. CDR3 loop: CASSAGLASPQQFF. Here the CDR3 DNA reads TGTGCCAGCAGCGCGGGACTAGCCTCGCCTCAGCAGTTCTTC.

The chain has TRBV3-1 and TRBJ2-3, with D perhaps TRBD2 (5 bases). V was clipped by 4 bases and J by 0 bases, with 20 bases between them. Germline CDR1 and CDR2: LGHDT and YNNKEL (reference sequence). This CDR3 has 18 amino acids. The CDR3, as DNA: TGTGCCAGCAGCCCCGCGGGCGCCCGTTTGGCCAGCACAGATACGCAGTATTTT. Its translation: CASSPAGARLASTDTQYF.

This chain connects TRBV28 to TRBJ1-1; no definite D call. V gave up 5 bases and J gave up 1 base, with 8 bases separating them. From germline, CDR1 is MDHEN and CDR2 SYDVKM. This CDR3 has 13 amino acids. CDR3 region: CASSRPENTEAFF. Written as DNA, the CDR3 is TGTGCCAGCAGTCGCCCAGAGAACACTGAAGCTTTCTTT.

This clonotype was counted only a few times. The chain links TRBV14 to TRBJ1-6; TRBD1 matches 8 bases. The V gene end was trimmed by 4 bases and the J gene end by 1 base; junction bases not matched to a gene: 12. The V gene's germline CDR1 is SGHDN and CDR2 FVKESK. The CDR3 is made up of 19 amino acids. The CDR3 region is CASSPQGAGEGSYNSPLHF. DNA of the CDR3: TGTGCCAGCAGCCCCCAGGGGGCCGGTGAAGGATCCTATAATTCACCCCTCCACTTT.

This clonotype was observed a few times. The V call is TRBV12-3 or TRBV12-4, the J call TRBJ1-1; D is ambiguous. The CDR3 is 14 residues long. Trimming pared 3 bases from V and 1 base from J, leaving 9 bases between. DNA for the CDR3: TGTGCCAGCAGTTTGATCAGCCCGAACACTGAAGCTTTCTTT. It specifies CASSLISPNTEAFF.

This chain joins TRBV19 and TRBJ1-5; TRBD1 aligns across 7 bases. Germline V gene sequence: CDR1 LNHDA, CDR2 SQIVND (reference sequence). The length of the CDR3 is 17 residues. J lost 5 bases, V lost 6 bases, and 16 bases had no gene match. CDR3: CASRPNGARGFYQPQHF. The CDR3 nucleotides read TGTGCCAGTAGGCCCAACGGAGCCAGGGGGTTCTATCAGCCCCAGCATTTT. The full variable domain, completed using reference TRBV19 and TRBJ1-5, is DGGITQSPKYLFRKEGQNVTLSCEQNLNHDAMYWYRQDPGQGLRLIYYSQIVNDFQKGDIAEGYSVSREKKESFPLTVTSAQKNPTAFYLCASRPNGARGFYQPQHFGDGTRLSIL.